These 15 T cell receptor beta chains originate from one sample sequenced in a study of blood T cell repertoires in COVID-19. Clones were read by immunoSEQ multiplex PCR, and TCRdb kept only the in-frame ones, dropping some. The sample holds hundreds of thousands of clones, approximately 86% seen once. The sequencing sample was made of peripheral blood. These receptors all come from a woman aged 55-69 years with COVID-19, enrolled during active disease.

The CDR3 protein is CASSDIGEKGYTF. The CDR3 DNA reads TGCGCCAGCAGTGACATTGGGGAGAAGGGCTACACCTTC. The chain joins TRBV10-2 to TRBJ1-2, with D hard to call. Trimming removed 3 bases at V and 8 bases at J, with 13 bases between. This CDR3 is 13 amino acids long. Germline CDR1 WSHSY, CDR2 SAAADI.

A single count supports this clone. This chain links TRBV12-5 with TRBJ1-4; 7 bases line up with TRBD1. Losses at the gene ends were 1 base for V and 7 bases for J; bases not matched to a gene: 6. The CDR3 is 15 residues long. Per the germline V gene, CDR1 is LGHNT and CDR2 is FRNRAP. CDR3 DNA sequence: TGTGCTAGTGGTTTGGGTACAGGGGTCGGTGAAAAACTGTTTTTT. Protein sequence: CASGLGTGVGEKLFF.

The CDR3 is CASSSRSGIVTEAFF. CDR3 bases: TGTGCCAGCAGCTCCAGATCAGGGATAGTCACTGAAGCTTTCTTT. The gene calls are TRBV27 and TRBJ1-1, with D possibly being TRBD1 (5 bases). V was pared by 6 bases and J by 4 bases, with 18 bases between. There are 15 residues in the CDR3. Per germline, CDR1 MNHEY and CDR2 SMNVEV (reference sequence).

J is TRBJ2-2 and V is TRBV6-6; D not resolved. Germline V gene lookup returns CDR1 MNHNY and CDR2 SVGAGI (reference sequence). The V gene lost 2 bases and the J gene lost 3 bases, with 10 bases spanning the gap. The CDR3 sequence is 15 residues long. The CDR3 protein is CASSYNQVDTGELFF. Here the CDR3 DNA reads TGTGCCAGCAGTTACAACCAGGTCGACACCGGGGAGCTGTTTTTT.

This clone showed up just once. This chain connects TRBV11-2 to TRBJ2-1, with D tentatively TRBD2 (7 bases). The V gene's germline CDR1 is SGHAT and CDR2 FQNNGV. The V end lost 5 bases, the J end lost 6 bases, and 17 bases lay between the germline ends. CDR3 length: 15 residues. In DNA, the CDR3 is TGTGCCAGCAGCCAGGCGGGGGCTGGTAGCAATGAGCAGTTCTTC. It is translated as CASSQAGAGSNEQFF.

The J gene is TRBJ2-5, the V gene TRBV11-2; TRBD2 matches 8 bases. The CDR3 contains 16 residues. Germline loops: CDR1 SGHAT, CDR2 FQNNGV. Unmatched junction bases numbered 8, after V lost 5 bases and J lost 0 bases. The DNA for the CDR3 is TGTGCCAGCAGCCGGGGGGGCCCAAACTACCAAGAGACCCAGTACTTC. Translating it yields CASSRGGPNYQETQYF.

This sequence joins TRBV2 and TRBJ1-2; 7 bases line up with TRBD1. There are 13 residues in the CDR3. Per germline, CDR1 SNHLY and CDR2 FYNNEI. The junction had 10 bases not matched to a gene; V was cut back by 11 bases and J by 4 bases. CDR3 region: CAGRGQVRYGYTF. The CDR3 bases are TGTGCCGGGAGAGGACAGGTCCGCTATGGCTACACCTTC.

V and J are TRBV10-3 and TRBJ2-1, with TRBD1 matching 10 bases. The CDR3 sequence is 16 residues long. From germline, CDR1 is ENHRY and CDR2 SYGVKD. With V trimmed by 6 bases and J by 8 bases, 13 bases remained unmatched. The CDR3: CAISDGQGVGSDEQFF. CDR3 nucleotide sequence: TGTGCCATCAGCGACGGACAGGGGGTCGGTTCAGATGAGCAGTTCTTC.

V gene TRBV20-1 combines with J gene TRBJ1-2; perhaps TRBD1 as D (5 bases). Trimming shortened V by 3 bases and J by 6 bases, and 14 bases separated the two germline ends. CDR3 size: 13 residues. Germline CDR1 DFQATT, CDR2 SNEGSKA (reference sequence). CDR3 nucleotides: TGCAGTGCTAGTGGGGGGGGACCTGATGGCTACACCTTC. Amino acid sequence: CSASGGGPDGYTF.

The chain is built from TRBV5-1 and TRBJ2-7; 7 bases are shared with TRBD2. The CDR3 is 15 amino acids. CDR1 SGHRS and CDR2 YFSETQ come from the germline V gene. Trimming took 0 bases from V and 2 from J; bases not matched to a gene: 5. Here the CDR3 DNA reads TGCGCCAGCAGCTTGGAGCGGGGAAAGGCCTACGAGCAGTACTTC. Its protein is CASSLERGKAYEQYF.

The gene calls are TRBV19 and TRBJ1-2; 9 bases line up with TRBD1. Germline trimming cut 3 bases from V and 5 bases from J; bases unmatched to any gene: 19. CDR3 length: 19 residues. The germline CDR1 and CDR2 sequences are LNHDA and SQIVND (reference sequence). The CDR3 DNA reads TGTGCCAGTAGTATTACGGGAGCCGGGACAGGGAGATCAAGGTATGGCTACACCTTC. The encoded protein is CASSITGAGTGRSRYGYTF. The variable domain in full, with the rest retrieved from reference TRBV19 and TRBJ1-2, is DGGITQSPKYLFRKEGQNVTLSCEQNLNHDAMYWYRQDPGQGLRLIYYSQIVNDFQKGDIAEGYSVSREKKESFPLTVTSAQKNPTAFYLCASSITGAGTGRSRYGYTFGSGTRLTVV.

V and J are TRBV11-2 and TRBJ1-2; TRBD1 agrees at 9 bases. Germline CDR1 and CDR2: SGHAT and FQNNGV. J was trimmed by 2 bases and V by 3 bases; bases with no gene match: 4. There are 15 residues in the CDR3. CDR3 nucleotide sequence: TGTGCCAGCAGCTTTGCGGGGACAGGGAACTATGGCTACACCTTC. Encoded protein: CASSFAGTGNYGYTF.

This chain joins TRBV19 and TRBJ2-3; 10 bases agree with TRBD2. J gave up 3 bases and V 4 bases, and 7 bases lay outside the gene matches. Germline CDR1 LNHDA, CDR2 SQIVND (reference sequence). This CDR3 spans 16 amino acids. The CDR3 DNA follows: TGTGCCAGTAGTAAAGCGGGGGGGATGTATACAGATACGCAGTATTTT. Translated: CASSKAGGMYTDTQYF.

V and J are TRBV6-5 and TRBJ1-2; 8 bases line up with TRBD1. The CDR3 has 13 amino acids. The V gene end was trimmed by 4 bases and the J gene end by 8 bases; junction bases not matched to a gene: 6. Germline V CDR1 and CDR2: MNHEY, SVGAGI. CDR3 residues: CASSSFRQGGYTF. CDR3 nucleotides: TGTGCCAGCAGTTCCTTTCGACAGGGGGGCTACACCTTC.

CDR3 DNA sequence: TGTGCCATCAGTGGGGGGCAGAGGTATGGCTACACCTTC. It specifies CAISGGQRYGYTF. The genes are TRBV10-3 and TRBJ1-2, with D maybe TRBD1 (6 bases). This CDR3 is 13 amino acids long. Germline-derived CDR1 and CDR2 are ENHRY and SYGVKD. V was cut by 4 bases and J by 5 bases, with 11 bases left in between.